The 5 T cell receptor beta chains in this list originate from one sample, sequenced in a study of blood T cell repertoires in COVID-19. Some clones are missing from TCRdb's copy, which holds only in-frame ones; the method was immunoSEQ multiplex PCR. This table holds fewer than 200,000 clones, about 80% found once. The source material was peripheral blood. The origin of the receptors is a woman in her 70s with acute or convalescent COVID-19.

V is TRBV4-1 and J is TRBJ2-1; D ambiguous. Germline V gene sequence: CDR1 MGHRA, CDR2 YSYEKL. V was shortened by 2 bases and J by 4 bases, with 18 bases between the two germline ends. CDR3 length: 17 amino acids. The CDR3 region has the DNA TGCGCCAGCAGCCAACACCCCCCCCCAGTAAAGTACAATGAGCAGTTCTTC. Its protein is CASSQHPPPVKYNEQFF.

The chain joins TRBV5-4 to TRBJ2-5; 7 bases line up with TRBD2. This CDR3 comprises 15 residues. Germline lookup yields CDR1 SGHNT and CDR2 YYREEE (reference sequence). J lost 4 bases, V lost 4 bases, and 10 bases had no gene match. CDR3 nucleotide sequence: TGTGCCAGCAGCCAAGTTTTAGCGGGCGGAGAGACCCAGTACTTC. Residues: CASSQVLAGGETQYF. The whole variable domain, remainder taken from reference TRBV5-4 and TRBJ2-5, is ETGVTQSPTHLIKTRGQQVTLRCSSQSGHNTVSWYQQALGQGPQFIFQYYREEENGRGNFPPRFSGLQFPNYSSELNVNALELDDSALYLCASSQVLAGGETQYFGPGTRLLVL.

V gene TRBV11-3 combines with J gene TRBJ2-1, with 10 positions matching TRBD2. Trimming at V came to 2 bases and at J to 4 bases, leaving 8 bases not matched to a gene. CDR1 is SGHNT, CDR2 YENEEA, per germline. The length of the CDR3 is 17 residues. CDR3 nucleotide sequence: TGTGCCAGCAGCTTAAGGAGCGGGAGGGCCTTTTACAATGAGCAGTTCTTC. This translates into CASSLRSGRAFYNEQFF.

The chain recombines TRBV7-2 with TRBJ2-2; D is perhaps TRBD2 (5 bases). The germline CDR1 and CDR2 sequences are SGHTA and FQGNSA. The V end lost 1 base, the J end lost 1 base, and 13 bases lay between the germline ends. The CDR3 consists of 17 residues. CDR3: CASSLDPQRLNTGELFF. In nucleotides, the CDR3 is TGTGCCAGCAGCTTAGATCCCCAGCGGCTGAACACCGGGGAGCTGTTTTTT.

This clone was observed a single time. The chain recombines TRBV10-3 with TRBJ2-5, with TRBD2 identical over 8 bases. After removal of 3 bases from V and 2 bases from J, the junction contained 5 bases not matched to a gene. Germline CDR1 is ENHRY and CDR2 is SYGVKD. This CDR3 spans 15 amino acids. The CDR3 region has the DNA TGTGCCATCAGTGACGGGAGGGGAGTTCAAGAGACCCAGTACTTC. It translates to CAISDGRGVQETQYF.